These 29 T cell receptor beta chains share one sample of origin, sequenced in a study of Graves' ophthalmopathy and Graves' hyperthyroidism. Amplified TCR beta CDR3 regions were obtained using RNA transcripts as template. First-round RT-PCR with HTBI primers preceded a second-round multiplex PCR. One entry per CDR3 protein results from TCRdb running MiXCR on the multiplex PCR reads. Of about 1.1 million distinct CDR3 sequences listed, roughly two fifths were seen once; the top ten hold 11%. The specimen was peripheral blood or thyroid tissue (not recorded which). These receptors were taken from an adult man with Graves' hyperthyroidism.

This clonotype has ten or more counts. J is TRBJ2-7 and V is TRBV5-1; the match to TRBD1 covers 7 bases. CDR1 SGHRS and CDR2 YFSETQ come from the germline V gene. The CDR3 has 16 residues. V shed 4 bases, J shed 2 bases, and the junction held 12 bases outside the gene matches. Here the CDR3 DNA reads TGCGCCAGCAGCACAACGACAGGGTTATTTACCTACGAGCAGTACTTC. Amino acids: CASSTTTGLFTYEQYF. The full variable domain, with the rest looked up from reference TRBV5-1 and TRBJ2-7, is KAGVTQTPRYLIKTRGQQVTLSCSPISGHRSVSWYQQTPGQGLQFLFEYFSETQRNKGNFPGRFSGRQFSNSRSEMNVSTLELGDSALYLCASSTTTGLFTYEQYFGPGTRLTVT.

There are many counts of this clonotype. The J gene is TRBJ1-2, the V gene TRBV7-8; D gene unclear. V was clipped by 1 base and J by 2 bases, with 8 bases between them. This CDR3 is 14 amino acids long. Germline V gene data show CDR1 as SGHVS and CDR2 as FQNEAQ. As DNA, the CDR3 is TGTGCCAGCAGCTTAGGGTCGCTAAACTATGGCTACACCTTC. Protein: CASSLGSLNYGYTF.

This clonotype was seen ten or more times. V usage is TRBV7-2 and J usage is TRBJ1-5, with D maybe TRBD1 (5 bases). This CDR3 has 15 residues. Germline V gene data show CDR1 as SGHTA and CDR2 as FQGNSA. Trimming removed 1 base from V and 2 bases from J, with 9 bases in between. This CDR3 reads CASSLDGAGNQPQHF. CDR3 bases: TGTGCCAGCAGCTTAGACGGGGCTGGCAATCAGCCCCAGCATTTT.

V gene TRBV27 combines with J gene TRBJ1-2; 10 bases align to TRBD1. This CDR3 region has 14 residues. J lost 7 bases, V lost 6 bases, and 8 bases had no gene match. Germline-derived CDR1 and CDR2 are MNHEY and SMNVEV (reference sequence). The CDR3 DNA is TGTGCCAGCAGGGGTTGGGGACAGGGGATTGGCTACACCTTC. Protein product: CASRGWGQGIGYTF.

This clonotype turned up a few times. The chain employs TRBV12-3 or TRBV12-4 and TRBJ1-2; 7 positions match TRBD1. V was pared by 3 bases and J by 7 bases, with 5 bases of the junction left unmatched. The CDR3 length is 13 residues. CDR3 protein: CASSLKGASGYTF. In DNA, the CDR3 is TGTGCCAGCAGTTTGAAGGGGGCAAGTGGCTACACCTTC.

The chain employs TRBV11-2 and TRBJ1-2, with D perhaps matching TRBD1 (5 bases). Germline CDR1 SGHAT, CDR2 FQNNGV. The ends were cut back, 4 bases at V and 4 bases at J, with 19 bases in the middle. This CDR3 spans 16 amino acids. CDR3 region: CASSSVRGTGSYGYTF. As DNA, the CDR3 is TGTGCCAGCAGCTCCGTGCGGGGTACAGGTTCCTATGGCTACACCTTC.

The chain recombines TRBV5-1 with TRBJ1-4, with D possibly matching TRBD1 (5 bases). This CDR3 spans 14 amino acids. CDR1 and CDR2 (germline): SGHRS, YFSETQ. Trimming stripped 1 base from V and 5 bases from J, with 9 bases between. CDR3 sequence reads: CASSLPDRNEKLFF. DNA of the CDR3: TGCGCCAGCAGCTTGCCCGACAGAAATGAAAAACTGTTTTTT.

This clonotype was counted ten times or more. This chain connects TRBV19 to TRBJ1-1; possible D gene TRBD1, 5 bases. Looked up from germline, CDR1 is LNHDA and CDR2 is SQIVND (reference sequence). CDR3 size: 16 residues. V lost 6 bases to trimming and J lost 1 base, with 18 bases between them. Here the CDR3 DNA reads TGTGCCAGTAGCCCAGTGGGCAGGGCTAGGAACACTGAAGCTTTCTTT. It translates to CASSPVGRARNTEAFF.

This chain joins TRBV29-1 and TRBJ2-2; 11 nucleotides match TRBD1. The germline CDR1 and CDR2 sequences are SQVTM and ANQGSEA. This CDR3 contains 14 residues. The J segment lost 6 bases and the V segment lost 7 bases, leaving 7 bases of the junction unmatched. The DNA for the CDR3 is TGCAGCGGCAGGACAGGGGGCATAGCCGGGGAGCTGTTTTTT. Translating gives CSGRTGGIAGELFF.

The CDR3 sequence is CASSGLPHHEQFF. The CDR3, as DNA: TGTGCCAGCAGTGGTTTACCTCACCATGAGCAGTTCTTC. The gene calls are TRBV9 and TRBJ2-5; D is undetermined. The DNA end is a closer match to TRBJ2-1, so the J assignment may be wrong. CDR1 and CDR2 (germline): SGDLS, YYNGEE. The CDR3 runs 13 residues.

In regard to this clonotype: Germline and junction disagree at one end, which may indicate a read error. The CDR3 here is CASSKEADSNQPQHF. The DNA for the CDR3 is TGCGCCAGCAGCAAAGAAGCGGATAGCAATCAGCCCCAGCATTTT. The genes are TRBV4-1 and TRBJ1-5; no clear D. Germline CDR1 reads MGHRA; CDR2 reads YSYEKL. CDR3 length: 15 residues.

A note on this clonotype: This may come from a read error, since a much larger clone is one base off. This chain uses TRBV7-2 with TRBJ2-7; no firm D call. CDR1 is SGHTA, CDR2 FQGNSA, per germline. CDR3 size: 15 residues. Trimming shortened V by 3 bases and J by 3 bases, and 15 bases separated the two germline ends. For the CDR3, the DNA is TGTGCCAGCAGCTTCCCTGGGCAGGAAGTCTACGAGCAGTACTTC. As protein: CASSFPGQEVYEQYF. Full variable domain (missing parts from reference TRBV7-2 and TRBJ2-7): GAGVSQSPSNKVTEKGKDVELRCDPISGHTALYWYRQSLGQGLEFLIYFQGNSAPDKSGLPSDRFSAERTGGSVSTLTIQRTQQEDSAVYLCASSFPGQEVYEQYFGPGTRLTVT.

This clonotype was recorded many times. DNA of the CDR3: TGCAGTGCTATTCAAACAGGGTCCGTTAACTATGGCTACACCTTC. Translating gives CSAIQTGSVNYGYTF. The V call is TRBV20-1, the J call TRBJ1-2; the D gene is possibly TRBD1 (6 bases). The CDR3 contains 15 residues. V lost 4 bases to trimming and J lost 1 base, with 16 bases between them. Per the germline V gene, CDR1 is DFQATT and CDR2 is SNEGSKA (reference sequence).

The J gene is TRBJ2-2, the V gene TRBV2; D uncertain. CDR1 is SNHLY, CDR2 FYNNEI, per germline. Deletions cut 7 bases from V and 6 bases from J, with 9 bases between. This CDR3 region has 12 residues. The CDR3 DNA follows: TGTGCCAGCATCTCGCGGTCCGGGGAGCTGTTTTTT. Translated, it gives CASISRSGELFF.

The chain's CDR3 is CATSGDRWKTEAFF. CDR3 nucleotide sequence: TGTGCCACCAGCGGGGACAGGTGGAAGACTGAAGCTTTCTTT. The chain recombines TRBV15 with TRBJ1-1, with 8 bases identical to TRBD1. The CDR3 totals 14 residues. The germline V gene encodes CDR1 LNHNV and CDR2 YYDKDF (reference sequence). V lost 5 bases to trimming and J lost 5 bases; unmatched junction nucleotides: 7.

Note on this clonotype: One junction end disagrees with the germline gene, perhaps due to a read error. CDR3 DNA: TGTGCCAGCAGTTATTTGGCAGCCCAAGAGACCCAGTGCTTC. This sequence encodes CASSYLAAQETQCF. V gene TRBV6-2 or TRBV6-3 combines with J gene TRBJ2-5, with D unresolved. CDR3 size: 14 residues. Germline CDR1 is MNHEY and CDR2 is SVGEGT.

Comments on this clonotype: Given a much more abundant clone one base away, this may be a read error. The J gene is TRBJ1-1, the V gene TRBV10-3, with TRBD1 identical over 8 bases. From germline, CDR1 is ENHRY and CDR2 SYGVKD. The CDR3 consists of 15 residues. CDR3 in amino acids: CAISLRTGTNTEASF. CDR3 nucleotides: TGTGCCATCAGTTTAAGGACAGGGACGAACACTGAAGCTTCCTTT.

In the case of this clonotype: This is likely an artifact of a read error, given a far larger clone one base away. This chain links TRBV7-2 with TRBJ1-1; TRBD1 is a possible D gene (6 bases). Germline lookup yields CDR1 SGHTA and CDR2 FQGNSA. The CDR3 spans 12 residues. CDR3 residues: CAGSLGASEAFF. The DNA for the CDR3 is TGCGCCGGCAGTCTGGGGGCGAGTGAAGCTTTCTTT.

This clonotype was seen more than once but under ten times. The rearrangement links TRBV29-1 to TRBJ1-1; 7 bases fit TRBD1. In germline, CDR1 is SQVTM, CDR2 ANQGSEA. Trimming removed 6 bases from V and 6 bases from J; junction bases left unmatched: 10. CDR3 length: 13 residues. The CDR3 region has the DNA TGCAGCGTGAGAACAGGGGCGGTCGCTGAAGCTTTCTTT. Protein: CSVRTGAVAEAFF.

In regard to this clonotype: This sequence may be a read error, since a much larger clone differs from it by one base. This chain links TRBV7-3 with TRBJ2-5; 8 bases are a match to TRBD2. Germline V lookup: CDR1 SGHTA, CDR2 FQGTGA. CDR3 size: 15 residues. The CDR3 coding sequence is TGTCCCAGCTCACCCTCTGGCGGGAGGCAAGAGACCCAGTACTTC. Its translation: CPSSPSGGRQETQYF.

With respect to this clonotype: A much bigger clone sits one base away, suggesting this may be a read error. The chain couples TRBV7-9 to TRBJ1-4; D is undetermined. Germline loops: CDR1 SEHNR, CDR2 FQNEAQ (reference sequence). The CDR3 is made up of 14 amino acids. V was shortened by 2 bases and J by 5 bases, with 9 bases between the two germline ends. The CDR3 loop is CASSLTGWNEKLFF. The CDR3 DNA sequence: TGTGCCAGCAGCTTAACTGGCTGGAATGAAAAACTGTTTTTT.

This clonotype was seen only once. V and J are TRBV5-6 and TRBJ2-7; TRBD1 matches at 8 bases. Germline-derived CDR1 and CDR2 are SGHDT and YYEEEE. This CDR3 comprises 16 residues. After removal of 4 bases from V and 4 bases from J, the junction contained 13 bases not matched to a gene. CDR3 region: CASSTGTGFSLYEQYF. The CDR3 DNA sequence: TGTGCCAGCAGCACAGGGACAGGTTTTTCACTATACGAGCAGTACTTC.

This clonotype has only a few counts. This chain uses TRBV6-1 with TRBJ2-7; unclear D gene. The CDR3 spans 11 residues. V was trimmed by 4 bases and J by 7 bases, leaving 8 bases between them. CDR1 and CDR2 from the germline V gene are MNHNS and SASEGT. The chain's CDR3 is CASSGLDEQYF. The CDR3 region has the DNA TGTGCCAGCAGTGGTCTCGATGAGCAGTACTTC.

This chain uses TRBV15 with TRBJ1-5; D is uncertain. The CDR3 is 16 residues long. The V end was cut by 11 bases, the J end by 0 bases, with 20 bases between. The germline V gene encodes CDR1 LNHNV and CDR2 YYDKDF (reference sequence). CDR3 in amino acids: CAWSRGLAYSNQPQHF. DNA for the CDR3: TGTGCCTGGAGTCGAGGGTTGGCCTATAGCAATCAGCCCCAGCATTTT.

The V and J genes are TRBV10-3 and TRBJ1-1, with D uncertain. This CDR3 is 15 amino acids long. Germline CDR1 ENHRY, CDR2 SYGVKD. The V gene lost 5 bases and the J gene lost 6 bases, with 19 bases spanning the gap. CDR3 in DNA: TGTGCCATCAGTTACCGATCCCCAGGTAGAGCTGAAGCTTTCTTT. As protein: CAISYRSPGRAEAFF.

The table lists this clonotype with many counts. The chain uses TRBV9 and TRBJ2-7; D may be TRBD1 (5 bases). The germline gives CDR1 SGDLS, CDR2 YYNGEE. V was clipped by 0 bases and J by 4 bases, with 11 bases between them. This CDR3 region has 14 residues. The CDR3 sequence is CASSVEPQGYEQYF. DNA of the CDR3: TGTGCCAGCAGCGTAGAGCCCCAGGGTTACGAGCAGTACTTC.

This clonotype was found many times. V is TRBV10-3 and J is TRBJ2-5; D may correspond to TRBD1 or TRBD2 (5 bases each). V was cut by 3 bases and J by 2 bases, with 13 bases left in between. CDR1 is ENHRY, CDR2 SYGVKD, per germline. The CDR3 contains 15 residues. DNA of the CDR3: TGTGCCATCAGTGAACTTACCGGGACGCAAGAGACCCAGTACTTC. It specifies CAISELTGTQETQYF.

This clonotype was counted many times. The V gene is TRBV19, the J gene TRBJ1-2, with TRBD1 matching over 7 bases. Germline V lookup: CDR1 LNHDA, CDR2 SQIVND (reference sequence). V dropped 3 bases and J dropped 8; count of bases not matched to a gene: 6. The CDR3 is 13 residues long. The CDR3 nucleotides read TGTGCCAGTAGTATCGACAGGGCCTCCGGCTACACCTTC. Its protein is CASSIDRASGYTF.

This clonotype was recorded once. This sequence may be a read error, since a much larger clone differs from it by one base. The chain uses TRBV5-6 and TRBJ1-1; the D gene is possibly TRBD1 (6 bases). The CDR3 sequence is 15 residues long. Germline CDR1 reads SGHDT; CDR2 reads YYEEEE. The V gene lost 2 bases and the J gene lost 1 base, with 12 bases spanning the gap. This CDR3 is CASSLNDRTNTEAFF. DNA for the CDR3: TGTGCCAGCAGCTTAAACGACAGGACGAACACTGAAGCTTTCTTT. Full variable domain (outside the CDR3, taken from reference TRBV5-6 and TRBJ1-1): DAGVTQSPTHLIKTRGQQVTLRCSPKSGHDTVSWYQQALGQGPQFIFQYYEEEERQRGNFPDRFSGHQFPNYSSELNVNALLLGDSALYLCASSLNDRTNTEAFFGQGTRLTVV.